Listed below are T cell receptor beta chains from one sample, sequenced in a study of CD8 T cells in Susac syndrome. TCRdb independently ran MiXCR on the immunoSEQ multiplex PCR reads; one entry per CDR3 protein. The repertoire holds about 94,000 distinct CDR3 sequences, with about 95% as singletons. Sequences were obtained from CD4+ T cells from PBMCs. The source of these receptors is a human donor with Susac syndrome. Both conserved end residues are part of each CDR3. D genes are given only for firm matches. The listing skips clone size in some rows; elsewhere it reads once, few, many or a size class.

j_gene: TRBJ1-1
abundance: NA
v_gene: TRBV20-1
d_gene: NA
CDR3nt: TGCAGTGCTACCGGGACTTCTGACACTGAAGCTTTCTTT
CDR3aa: CSATGTSDTEAFF

j_gene: TRBJ1-5
abundance: NA
v_gene: TRBV5-1
d_gene: NA
CDR3nt: TGCGCCAGCAGCTCACAGGAGGGTCAGCCCCAGCATTTT
CDR3aa: CASSSQEGQPQHF

j_gene: TRBJ2-7
abundance: NA
v_gene: TRBV20-1
d_gene: TRBD1
CDR3nt: TGCAGTGCCCCGGGACAGGGGGTAGGCCGCGAGCAGTACTTC
CDR3aa: CSAPGQGVGREQYF

j_gene: TRBJ1-2
abundance: NA
v_gene: TRBV15
d_gene: NA
CDR3nt: TGTGCCACCAGCAGAGATTCACTCAACCAGTATGGCTACACCTTC
CDR3aa: CATSRDSLNQYGYTF

j_gene: TRBJ2-5
abundance: NA
v_gene: TRBV18
d_gene: NA
CDR3nt: TGTGCCAGCTCATTAGACTCCCCCCGGGAGACCCAGTACTTC
CDR3aa: CASSLDSPRETQYF

j_gene: TRBJ1-5
abundance: NA
v_gene: TRBV19
d_gene: TRBD1
CDR3nt: TGTGCCAGTAGTACTCCGGACAGGGGCTCCTATCAGCCCCAGCATTTT
CDR3aa: CASSTPDRGSYQPQHF

j_gene: TRBJ2-7
abundance: NA
v_gene: TRBV24-1
d_gene: NA
CDR3nt: TGTGCCACCAGTGAAACAGGGTACGAGCAGTACTTC
CDR3aa: CATSETGYEQYF

j_gene: TRBJ1-1
abundance: NA
v_gene: TRBV20-1
d_gene: NA
CDR3nt: TGCAGTGCTCCCCCGGGAGAAACTGAAGCTTTCTTT
CDR3aa: CSAPPGETEAFF

j_gene: TRBJ2-3
abundance: NA
v_gene: TRBV11-2
d_gene: NA
CDR3nt: TGTGCCAGCAGCTTTACGGGGGATAGCACAGATACGCAGTATTTT
CDR3aa: CASSFTGDSTDTQYF

j_gene: TRBJ2-7
abundance: NA
v_gene: TRBV2
d_gene: TRBD2
CDR3nt: TGTGCTGGGGCAGCGGGGGGTTCCTACGAGCAGTACTTC
CDR3aa: CAGAAGGSYEQYF

j_gene: TRBJ2-3
abundance: NA
v_gene: TRBV12-5
d_gene: NA
CDR3nt: TGTGCTAGTGGTTTGGTAGTCGGTAGCACAGATACGCAGTATTTT
CDR3aa: CASGLVVGSTDTQYF

j_gene: TRBJ2-2
abundance: NA
v_gene: TRBV24-1
d_gene: NA
CDR3nt: TGTGCCACCAGTGAAACCAACGGAGCCGGGGAGCTGTTTTTT
CDR3aa: CATSETNGAGELFF

j_gene: TRBJ1-1
abundance: NA
v_gene: TRBV19
d_gene: NA
CDR3nt: TGTGCCAGTAGTATAACAGGGAACACTGAAGCTTTCTTT
CDR3aa: CASSITGNTEAFF

j_gene: TRBJ1-5
abundance: NA
v_gene: TRBV29-1
d_gene: NA
CDR3nt: TGCAGCGTTGGACTTGCGAATCAGCCCCAGCATTTT
CDR3aa: CSVGLANQPQHF

j_gene: TRBJ2-7
abundance: NA
v_gene: TRBV5-1
d_gene: TRBD1
CDR3nt: TGCGCCAGCAGCGGACGGACAGGGGATGGGTACGAGCAGTACTTC
CDR3aa: CASSGRTGDGYEQYF

j_gene: TRBJ2-2
abundance: NA
v_gene: TRBV14
d_gene: NA
CDR3nt: TGTGCCAGCAGCCCCCGGCAGGTTAACACCGGGGAGCTGTTTTTT
CDR3aa: CASSPRQVNTGELFF

j_gene: TRBJ1-5
abundance: NA
v_gene: TRBV25-1
d_gene: NA
CDR3nt: TGTGCCAGCAGTGCGGCTGTGGGGTACAATCAGCCCCAGCATTTT
CDR3aa: CASSAAVGYNQPQHF

j_gene: TRBJ2-7
abundance: NA
v_gene: TRBV29-1
d_gene: NA
CDR3nt: TGCAGCGTAGTCGGGGACGGGCAGTACTTC
CDR3aa: CSVVGDGQYF

j_gene: TRBJ2-4
abundance: NA
v_gene: TRBV20-1
d_gene: NA
CDR3nt: TGCAGTGCTATGAGCGGGCCCGGGGGAGGAAACATTCAGTACTTC
CDR3aa: CSAMSGPGGGNIQYF

j_gene: TRBJ2-3
abundance: NA
v_gene: TRBV12-3/TRBV12-4
d_gene: NA
CDR3nt: TGTGCCAGCAGTTTAGGACGGGGCACGCAGTATTTT
CDR3aa: CASSLGRGTQYF

j_gene: TRBJ2-1
abundance: NA
v_gene: TRBV19
d_gene: NA
CDR3nt: TGTGCCAGTAGTCGCGATTCGGAGCAGTTCTTC
CDR3aa: CASSRDSEQFF

j_gene: TRBJ1-4
abundance: NA
v_gene: TRBV27
d_gene: NA
CDR3nt: TGTGCCAGCAGACTGGGGGAAAAACTGTTTTTT
CDR3aa: CASRLGEKLFF

j_gene: TRBJ2-7
abundance: NA
v_gene: TRBV25-1
d_gene: TRBD1
CDR3nt: TGTGCCAGCAGTGCCACGGGACAGGGCCTCTACGAGCAGTACTTC
CDR3aa: CASSATGQGLYEQYF

j_gene: TRBJ2-2
abundance: once
v_gene: TRBV7-6
d_gene: TRBD1
CDR3nt: TGTGCCAGCAGCCCCCGGACAGGGGGCGGGGAGCTGTTTTTT
CDR3aa: CASSPRTGGGELFF

j_gene: TRBJ1-6
abundance: NA
v_gene: TRBV25-1
d_gene: TRBD1
CDR3nt: TGTGCCAGCAGAATGACAGGGGGATCCAATTCACCCCTCCACTTT
CDR3aa: CASRMTGGSNSPLHF

j_gene: TRBJ1-1
abundance: NA
v_gene: TRBV4-1
d_gene: NA
CDR3nt: TGCGCCAGCAGCCCAGGACTTCTCGGGAGAGCTTTCTTT
CDR3aa: CASSPGLLGRAFF

j_gene: TRBJ2-1
abundance: NA
v_gene: TRBV9
d_gene: TRBD1
CDR3nt: TGTGCCAGCAGCGCGCGGGTCGGACAGGGGGACAATGAGCAGTTCTTC
CDR3aa: CASSARVGQGDNEQFF

j_gene: TRBJ2-7
abundance: NA
v_gene: TRBV20-1
d_gene: TRBD1
CDR3nt: TGCAGTGCTGACAGGGGCACCTACGAGCAGTACTTC
CDR3aa: CSADRGTYEQYF

j_gene: TRBJ2-1
abundance: NA
v_gene: TRBV30
d_gene: NA
CDR3nt: TGTGCCTGGAGTGTACGGAACTCCAATGAGCAGTTCTTC
CDR3aa: CAWSVRNSNEQFF

j_gene: TRBJ1-2
abundance: NA
v_gene: TRBV7-9
d_gene: NA
CDR3nt: TGTGCCAGCAGCTTAGCCGACAGTTTCAACTATGGCTACACCTTC
CDR3aa: CASSLADSFNYGYTF

j_gene: TRBJ1-4
abundance: NA
v_gene: TRBV12-3/TRBV12-4
d_gene: TRBD1
CDR3nt: TGTGCCAGCAGTGGACAGGGCCCCACTAATGAAAAACTGTTTTTT
CDR3aa: CASSGQGPTNEKLFF

j_gene: TRBJ1-1
abundance: NA
v_gene: TRBV4-3
d_gene: NA
CDR3nt: TGCGCCAGCAGTCTGACGGGGAAGAACACTGAAGCTTTCTTT
CDR3aa: CASSLTGKNTEAFF

j_gene: TRBJ2-7
abundance: NA
v_gene: TRBV28
d_gene: TRBD2
CDR3nt: TGTGCCAGCAATTTAAGGGAGGGGCGCTACGAGCAGTACTTC
CDR3aa: CASNLREGRYEQYF

j_gene: TRBJ2-3
abundance: NA
v_gene: TRBV20-1
d_gene: NA
CDR3nt: TGCAGTGCTAGAGAGAAAGGGCAGACAGATACGCAGTATTTT
CDR3aa: CSAREKGQTDTQYF

j_gene: TRBJ2-7
abundance: NA
v_gene: TRBV19
d_gene: TRBD2
CDR3nt: TGTGCCAGTAGTCCCGGGACTAGCGGAATCTACGAGCAGTACTTC
CDR3aa: CASSPGTSGIYEQYF

j_gene: TRBJ2-3
abundance: NA
v_gene: TRBV15
d_gene: TRBD2
CDR3nt: TGTGCCACCAGCCCACGACTAGCGGGACTGCTTAGCACAGATACGCAGTATTTT
CDR3aa: CATSPRLAGLLSTDTQYF

j_gene: TRBJ2-1
abundance: NA
v_gene: TRBV20-1
d_gene: NA
CDR3nt: TGCAGTGCGCGAGGCGGGAATGAGCAGTTCTTC
CDR3aa: CSARGGNEQFF

j_gene: TRBJ2-1
abundance: NA
v_gene: TRBV24-1
d_gene: TRBD1
CDR3nt: TGTGCCACCAGTGACGGACAGGGTCGCGGTGAGCAGTTCTTC
CDR3aa: CATSDGQGRGEQFF

j_gene: TRBJ2-5
abundance: once
v_gene: TRBV6-5
d_gene: NA
CDR3nt: TGTGCCAGCACCCGGGCAAGAGTGGCAGAGACCCAGTACTTC
CDR3aa: CASTRARVAETQYF

j_gene: TRBJ2-3
abundance: NA
v_gene: TRBV18
d_gene: TRBD2
CDR3nt: TGTGCCAGCTCTCGGACTAGCGGGGGTCGAAATACGCAGTATTTT
CDR3aa: CASSRTSGGRNTQYF

j_gene: TRBJ2-1
abundance: NA
v_gene: TRBV29-1
d_gene: TRBD2
CDR3nt: TGCAGCGTTAAAGGGCGGAACGGGGGGGCAAGTGAGCAGTTCTTC
CDR3aa: CSVKGRNGGASEQFF